This T cell receptor (beta chain) is drawn from a study of blood T cell repertoires in COVID-19 (dated by TCRdb to about 2020). Background on the whole study: Samples from collaborators originated in the United States, Italy and Spain and spanned both the acute and convalescent phases of COVID-19. The prospective study material was composed of cDNA or gDNA derived from T cells, B-cell-depleted T cells, or PBMCs. Deeply sampled blood TCRbeta repertoires from subjects exposed to, actively infected with, or recovered from COVID-19 were included in the dataset. A freely available public database, intended as a resource for researchers studying the immune response to SARS-CoV-2, is where the repertoires were released. Samples came from the ongoing ImmuneRACE study (first 160 participants) plus 1,254 subjects from 6 global collaborators. The sample metadata nearly always contained a de-identified subject ID, COVID-19 status, age in years and sex. Where available, HLA class I and class II types were taken from metadata supplied by the sample provider and were not determined by assay-based typing.

Ends trimmed: V by 7 bases, J by 6 bases; bases unmatched to a gene: 10. The CDR3, from cysteine to phenylalanine, totals 14 residues. Only the CDR3 DNA stays, 42 bases, in frame from base 1. As encoded in the germline V gene (reference sequence), CDR1 is LNHDA while CDR2 is SQIVND. Broader findings and caveats from the paper: The amount of clinical and demographic metadata varied by source and participant and was provided uncurated.

On this clone: Its recognized antigen is unknown. The input lacks base qualities; no much larger clone sits a single base away.

The collaborating institutions used their own protocols to collect whole blood in K2EDTA tubes. For TCRbeta analysis, collaborator samples were shipped as frozen whole blood, as isolated PBMCs, or as DNA extracted from either sample type. TCRbeta CDR3 regions were amplified from genomic DNA by means of the immunoSEQ Assay, a bias-controlled multiplex PCR. As for how the authors treated the data: Nucleated cell counts per sample were estimated from amplification of reference gene primers within the assay. To quantify the absolute abundance of each unique TCRbeta CDR3 rearrangement, sequence reads were collapsed and filtered. Productive Simpson clonality was computed per sample as the square root of Simpson's diversity index over productive rearrangements. TCRdb holds this immuneACCESS table with in-frame rearrangements only. Some clones are missing; in checked studies, unresolved V genes explain under half, and the rest has no known cause. Clone size and the V and J calls come from that table; the DNA yielded D and trimming. Recorded for this sample are 70,000 to 90,000 clones; roughly 79% of them occurred a single time. Approximately 16% of the sample is in the top ten clones.

The sequenced material came from peripheral blood. The clonotype comes from a human donor in a cohort sampled during active COVID-19. The chain was built from TRBV19 and TRBJ1-1; a stretch of 8 junction bases matches TRBD1. CDR3 sequence: CASMWGQGASEAFF. The sequenced DNA: TGTGCCAGTATGTGGGGGCAGGGGGCCTCTGAAGCTTTCTTT.